This paragraph covers one T cell receptor beta chain sequence. Its cognate antigen has yet to be identified. Base qualities are not at hand, and no much larger clone is one base apart. CDR1 is given as SGDLS and CDR2 as YYNGEE, both from the germline V gene. V is pruned by 0 bases and J by 6 bases, leaving 3 bases of the junction without a gene match. CDR3 length: 15 amino acids, cysteine to phenylalanine. The DNA shown is the 45-base CDR3, in frame from base 1. The sample comes from a study of blood T cell repertoires in COVID-19 (dated by TCRdb to 2020 to 2022). Background for the entire study: For ImmuneRACE Cohort 3, a participant was defined as recovered based on two consecutive negative NP/OP PCR tests, clearance by a healthcare professional, or resolution of symptoms. Collaborator samples came from the United States, Italy and Spain and covered acute and convalescent phases of COVID-19. The material from the prospective study consisted of cDNA or gDNA derived from T cells, B-cell-depleted T cells, or PBMCs. Subjects who had been exposed to COVID-19, were actively infected with it, or had recovered from it provided the deeply sampled blood TCRbeta repertoires that made up the dataset. The repertoires were released in a freely available public database intended as a resource for research on the immune response to SARS-CoV-2. Samples came from the ongoing ImmuneRACE study (first 160 participants) plus 1,254 subjects from 6 global collaborators. The sample metadata nearly always contained a de-identified subject ID, COVID-19 status, age in years and sex. Where available, HLA class I and class II types were obtained from metadata supplied by the sample provider rather than from assay-based typing. Broad study findings and their caveats: Clinical and demographic metadata were provided uncurated, with the amount varying by source and participant.

Participants in the prospective study were enrolled through a virtual design, were aged roughly 18 to 90 years, and lived in roughly 25 United States geographic areas. Cohort assignment in the prospective study relied on participant-reported clinical history from a screening survey and a study questionnaire. Each participant in the prospective study had whole blood, serum and a nasopharyngeal or oropharyngeal swab collected by mobile phlebotomists. Additional blood draws and questionnaires over an approximately 2-month period could optionally be provided by prospective study participants. Before DNA extraction, blood samples from the prospective study were shipped at room temperature or frozen. TCRbeta CDR3 regions were amplified from genomic DNA by means of the immunoSEQ Assay, a bias-controlled multiplex PCR. On the authors' methods: Within the assay, amplification of reference gene primers was used to estimate how many nucleated cells each sample contained. To quantify the absolute abundance of each unique TCRbeta CDR3 rearrangement, sequence reads were collapsed and filtered. Productive Simpson clonality was computed per sample as the square root of Simpson's diversity index over productive rearrangements. Imported from immuneACCESS, the table was reduced by TCRdb to in-frame sequences with V and J called. These copies leave out some clones; in studies compared against another copy, an unresolved V gene accounts for under half, and the cause of the remainder is not known. The V and J calls and clone size come from that table; D and trimming were worked out from the DNA. The sample yields 350,000 to 450,000 clones; about 90% were counted once. The ten largest clones capture 1.5% to 2.5% of the sample.

The receptor's source is a middle-aged man in a cohort exposed to, infected with or recovered from COVID-19 (not recorded which). Sequencing was carried out using PBMCs or T cells enriched from blood (not recorded which). The chain is assembled from TRBV9 and TRBJ2-1; a stretch of 10 junction bases matches TRBD2. CDR3 loop: CASSVDPSGSNEQFF. The DNA sequence reads TGTGCCAGCAGCGTAGATCCTAGCGGGAGCAATGAGCAGTTCTTC.